This TCR beta chain was observed in a study of blood T cell repertoires in COVID-19. Source study methods: Quantification of nucleated cells was approximated via reference gene primer amplification. Repertoires were generated with immunoSEQ multiplex PCR, while TCRdb's copy carries only in-frame clones and drops some. The V and J calls and clone size are taken from that table; D and trimming were inferred from the DNA. The sample consists of around 150,000 clones, about 88% of them appearing once. Trimming took 0 bases from V and 12 from J, leaving 3 bases between them. Germline values: CDR1 SGHAT, CDR2 FQNNGV. The CDR3 totals 10 residues.

Sequencing was performed on peripheral blood. The V call is TRBV11-2, the J call TRBJ2-1; D gene unclear. This clonotype was obtained from a man in his forties or fifties with acute or convalescent COVID-19. The CDR3 DNA reads TGTGCCAGCAGCTTAGAGCGGCAGTTCTTC. Protein sequence: CASSLERQFF. Looking up the rest from reference TRBV11-2 and TRBJ2-1 gives the full variable domain: EAGVAQSPRYKIIEKRQSVAFWCNPISGHATLYWYQQILGQGPKLLIQFQNNGVVDDSQLPKDRFSAERLKGVDSTLKIQPAKLEDSAVYLCASSLERQFFGPGTRLTVL.